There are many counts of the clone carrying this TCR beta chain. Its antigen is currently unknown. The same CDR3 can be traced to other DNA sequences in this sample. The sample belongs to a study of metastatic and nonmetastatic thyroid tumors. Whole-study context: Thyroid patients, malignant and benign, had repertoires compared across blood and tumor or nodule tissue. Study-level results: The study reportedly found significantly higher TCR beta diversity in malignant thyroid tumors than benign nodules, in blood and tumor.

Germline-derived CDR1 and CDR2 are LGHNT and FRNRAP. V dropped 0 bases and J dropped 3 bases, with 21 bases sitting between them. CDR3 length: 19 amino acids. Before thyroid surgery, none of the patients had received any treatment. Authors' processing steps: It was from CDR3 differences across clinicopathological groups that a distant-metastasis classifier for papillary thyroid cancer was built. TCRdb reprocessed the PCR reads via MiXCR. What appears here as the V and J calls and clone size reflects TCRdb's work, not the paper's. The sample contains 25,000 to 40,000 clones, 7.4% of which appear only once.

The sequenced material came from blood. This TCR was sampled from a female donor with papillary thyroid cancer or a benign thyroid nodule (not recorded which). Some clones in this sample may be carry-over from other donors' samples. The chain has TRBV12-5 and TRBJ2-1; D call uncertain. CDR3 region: CASGLVRVPIPKGYNEQFF. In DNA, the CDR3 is TGTGCTAGTGGTTTGGTACGAGTCCCGATACCGAAAGGCTACAATGAGCAGTTCTTC.